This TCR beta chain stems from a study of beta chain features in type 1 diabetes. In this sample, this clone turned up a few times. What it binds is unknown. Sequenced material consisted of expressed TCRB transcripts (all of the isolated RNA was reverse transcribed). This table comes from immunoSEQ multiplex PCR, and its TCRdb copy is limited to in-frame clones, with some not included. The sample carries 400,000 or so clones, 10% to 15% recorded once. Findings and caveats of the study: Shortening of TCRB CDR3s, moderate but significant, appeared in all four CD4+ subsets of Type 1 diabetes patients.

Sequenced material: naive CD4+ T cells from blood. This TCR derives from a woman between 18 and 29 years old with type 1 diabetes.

In nucleotides, the CDR3 is TGTGCCAGCAGTAGAGCTAGCGGGAATGGAGTCGGGGAGCTGTTTTTT. It yields the protein CASSRASGNGVGELFF. The chain recombines TRBV2 with TRBJ2-2, with 9 bases matching TRBD2. From germline, CDR1 is SNHLY and CDR2 FYNNEI. V lost 5 bases to trimming and J lost 7 bases; unmatched junction nucleotides: 11. The CDR3 has 16 residues.